Reported below is one T cell receptor beta chain. The data were obtained in a study of blood T cell repertoires in COVID-19. Looking at the study overall: COVID-19 samples from acute and convalescent phases originated in the United States, Italy and Spain.

A Seattle source enrolled patients during active infection and followed them longitudinally. In the original analysis: Nucleated cell number was recorded as an estimate derived from reference gene primer amplification. Only in-frame clones appear in the TCRdb table, and some are missing; sequencing was by immunoSEQ multiplex PCR. The V and J calls and the clone size are those of that table, but D and trimming were determined from the DNA. The table includes approximately 100,000 clones, around 80% detected once. Germline loops: CDR1 SGHRS, CDR2 YFSETQ. This CDR3 is built from 15 residues. V was pared by 4 bases and J by 5 bases, with 5 bases of the junction left unmatched.

The sequencing sample was made of peripheral blood. The chain uses TRBV5-1 and TRBJ2-3; 12 bases match TRBD2. The TCR was taken from a man aged 80 or over with COVID-19, enrolled during active disease. The CDR3: CASSRLAGALDTQYF. CDR3 bases: TGCGCCAGCAGCCGACTAGCGGGAGCTTTAGATACGCAGTATTTT.